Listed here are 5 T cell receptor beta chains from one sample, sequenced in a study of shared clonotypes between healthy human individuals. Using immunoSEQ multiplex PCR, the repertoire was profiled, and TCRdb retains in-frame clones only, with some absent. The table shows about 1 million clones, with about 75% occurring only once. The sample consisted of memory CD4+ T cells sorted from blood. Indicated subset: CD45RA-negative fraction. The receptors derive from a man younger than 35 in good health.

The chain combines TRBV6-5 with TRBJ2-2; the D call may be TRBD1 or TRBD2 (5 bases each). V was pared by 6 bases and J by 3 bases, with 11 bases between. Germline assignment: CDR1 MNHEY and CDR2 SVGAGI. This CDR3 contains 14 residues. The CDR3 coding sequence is TGTGCCAGCAGGAGGGGTAGCCACACCGGGGAGCTGTTTTTT. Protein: CASRRGSHTGELFF.

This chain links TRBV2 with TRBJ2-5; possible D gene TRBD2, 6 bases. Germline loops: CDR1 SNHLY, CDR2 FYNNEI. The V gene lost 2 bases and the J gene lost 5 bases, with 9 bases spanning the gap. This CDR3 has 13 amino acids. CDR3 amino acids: CASSETGVETQYF. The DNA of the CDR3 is TGTGCCAGCAGTGAAACGGGGGTGGAGACCCAGTACTTC.

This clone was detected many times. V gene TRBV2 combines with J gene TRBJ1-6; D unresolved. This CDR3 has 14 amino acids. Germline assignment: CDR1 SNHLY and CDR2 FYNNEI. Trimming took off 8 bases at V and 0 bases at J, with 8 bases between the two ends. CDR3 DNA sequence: TGTGCCAGCCAACAGAGCTCCTATAATTCACCCCTCCACTTT. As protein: CASQQSSYNSPLHF.

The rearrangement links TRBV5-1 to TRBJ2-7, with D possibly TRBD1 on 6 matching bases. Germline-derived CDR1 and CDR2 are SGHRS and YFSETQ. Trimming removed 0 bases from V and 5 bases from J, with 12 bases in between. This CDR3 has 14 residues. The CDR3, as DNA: TGCGCCAGCAGCTTGGACAGGGTGGGCAACGAGCAGTACTTC. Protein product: CASSLDRVGNEQYF.

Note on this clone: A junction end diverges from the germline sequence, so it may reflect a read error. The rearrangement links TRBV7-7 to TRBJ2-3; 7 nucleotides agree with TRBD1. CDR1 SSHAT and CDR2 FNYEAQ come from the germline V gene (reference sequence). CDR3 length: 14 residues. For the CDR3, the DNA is TGTGCTAGCAGCCCATCTACAGGGGTGGATACGCAGTATTTT. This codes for CASSPSTGVDTQYF.